Below are 17 T cell receptor beta chains sequenced from a single sample in a study of human T cells and chemical hapten exposure. TCRdb reanalysed the RACE reads using MiXCR and keeps one entry per CDR3 protein. Of roughly 380,000 distinct CDR3 sequences in the sample, 5% to 6.5% were seen once. Time point reported: pre-sensitization, week 0. Sample treatment: therapeutic diphenylcyclopropenone sensitization with weekly scalp DPC. The sample consisted of whole blood, taken in connection with sensitization to the hapten diphenylcyclopropenone (DPC). The receptors come from a woman between 45 and 60 years old with alopecia areata. Some clones in this sample may be carry-over from other donors' samples.

This clonotype was seen many times. The chain recombines TRBV12-3 or TRBV12-4 with TRBJ1-4, with 10 bases that match TRBD1. The V and J ends lost 4 bases and 8 bases, in that order; junction bases with no gene match: 4. This CDR3 region has 14 residues. The CDR3 nucleotides read TGTGCCAGCAGTTCGGACAGGGGGAACGAAAAACTGTTTTTT. This sequence encodes CASSSDRGNEKLFF.

This clonotype was counted only a few times. The rearrangement joins TRBV25-1 to TRBJ1-3; no definite D call. This CDR3 region has 14 residues. CDR1 is MGHDK and CDR2 is SYGVNS in the germline V gene. Trimming pared 10 bases from V and 0 bases from J, leaving 13 bases between. In nucleotides, the CDR3 is TGTGCCACCTCAGACGGTTACTCTGGAAACACCATATATTTT. Protein sequence: CATSDGYSGNTIYF. The full variable domain, completed using reference TRBV25-1 and TRBJ1-3, is EADIYQTPRYLVIGTGKKITLECSQTMGHDKMYWYQQDPGMELHLIHYSYGVNSTEKGDLSSESTVSRIRTEHFPLTLESARPSHTSQYLCATSDGYSGNTIYFGEGSWLTVV.

The chain combines TRBV2 with TRBJ2-3; D remains ambiguous. V lost 6 bases and J 0 bases, leaving 10 bases between the germline ends. CDR3 length: 14 residues. The germline gives CDR1 SNHLY, CDR2 FYNNEI. The CDR3 coding sequence is TGTGCCAGCAGGCGTTTAGGAAGCACAGATACGCAGTATTTT. Translating gives CASRRLGSTDTQYF.

This clonotype was detected a few times. V and J are TRBV27 and TRBJ2-5; tentatively, D is TRBD2 (6 bases). This CDR3 is built from 13 residues. Trimming left V 6 bases short and J 7 bases short, with 15 bases between. Germline CDR1 MNHEY, CDR2 SMNVEV (reference sequence). CDR3 sequence reads: CASSPGSPWTQYF. The CDR3 DNA reads TGTGCCAGCAGCCCCGGGAGCCCGTGGACCCAGTACTTC.

This clonotype has a handful of counts. The CDR3 nucleotides read TGTGCCAACCGGGACAACGGGTATAATTCACCCCTCCACTTT. This encodes CANRDNGYNSPLHF. This chain uses TRBV2 with TRBJ1-6, with D possibly matching TRBD1 (6 bases). Germline assignment: CDR1 SNHLY and CDR2 FYNNEI. Trimming cost V 10 bases and J 4 bases, with 14 bases left between them. This CDR3 is built from 14 residues.

This clonotype was seen many times. The chain links TRBV7-2 to TRBJ1-5, with TRBD1 as a possible D gene (5 bases). The CDR3 length is 15 residues. Germline assignment: CDR1 SGHTA and CDR2 FQGNSA. V gave up 0 bases and J gave up 4 bases, with 10 bases separating them. The CDR3 reads CASSLAGAENQPQHF. The CDR3 DNA reads TGTGCCAGCAGCTTAGCAGGGGCAGAAAATCAGCCCCAGCATTTT.

DNA of the CDR3: TGTGCCAGCAGCGTAGGTTTGGGGGATGAGAGGGCTTTCTTT. It encodes CASSVGLGDERAFF. J is TRBJ1-1 and V is TRBV9, with D possibly matching TRBD1 (5 bases). The V end lost 0 bases, the J end lost 11 bases, and 17 bases lay between the germline ends. This CDR3 is 14 amino acids long. Germline CDR1 and CDR2: SGDLS and YYNGEE. Using reference TRBV9 and TRBJ1-1 for the parts outside the CDR3, the full variable domain is DSGVTQTPKHLITATGQRVTLRCSPRSGDLSVYWYQQSLDQGLQFLIQYYNGEERAKGNILERFSAQQFPDLHSELNLSSLELGDSALYFCASSVGLGDERAFFGQGTRLTVV.

Ten or more counts support this clonotype. The rearrangement uses TRBV20-1 and TRBJ2-4; TRBD2 aligns across 7 bases. CDR3 size: 19 residues. The ends lost 5 bases at V and 0 bases at J; junction bases unmatched: 19. The germline CDR1 and CDR2 sequences are DFQATT and SNEGSKA (reference sequence). The CDR3 DNA follows: TGCAGTGCTCCTCGACCGGCGGGAGAAGTGCAGTTAGCCAAAAACATTCAGTACTTC. Its protein product is CSAPRPAGEVQLAKNIQYF.

Many counts were recorded for this clonotype. J is TRBJ1-2 and V is TRBV6-5, with 9 bases matching TRBD1. This CDR3 contains 17 residues. Germline values: CDR1 MNHEY, CDR2 SVGAGI. Trimming at V came to 4 bases and at J to 7 bases, leaving 16 bases not matched to a gene. DNA of the CDR3: TGTGCCAGCAGTTCCGACTCGGAGACAGGGGGGAGAGTTGGCTACACCTTC. It encodes CASSSDSETGGRVGYTF.

This clonotype was found a few times. The chain employs TRBV7-8 and TRBJ2-3; D gene ambiguous. CDR3 length: 13 residues. The germline gives CDR1 SGHVS, CDR2 FQNEAQ. Trimming pared 4 bases from V and 5 bases from J, leaving 10 bases between. In nucleotides, the CDR3 is TGTGCCAGCAGCTCTATACTCGGAGATACGCAGTATTTT. Protein sequence: CASSSILGDTQYF. Full variable domain (rest looked up from reference TRBV7-8 and TRBJ2-3): GAGVSQSPRYKVAKRGQDVALRCDPISGHVSLFWYQQALGQGPEFLTYFQNEAQLDKSGLPSDRFFAERPEGSVSTLKIQRTQQEDSAVYLCASSSILGDTQYFGPGTRLTVL.

This clonotype was detected only a few times. This chain connects TRBV7-9 to TRBJ2-3; D perhaps matches TRBD2 (5 bases). Germline CDR1 and CDR2: SEHNR and FQNEAQ (reference sequence). The CDR3 runs 16 residues. Trimming left V 1 base short and J 5 bases short, with 16 bases between. The CDR3 DNA reads as TGTGCCAGCAGCTTAGTGGCAAGGGCGGGTGGAGATACGCAGTATTTT. It is translated as CASSLVARAGGDTQYF.

Only a few counts were recorded for this clonotype. The chain has TRBV12-3 or TRBV12-4 and TRBJ2-3; 11 nucleotides match TRBD1. This CDR3 has 15 amino acids. Unmatched junction bases numbered 9, after V lost 5 bases and J lost 8 bases. CDR3 coding DNA: TGTGCCAGCAGTCTCCGGGACAGGGGGTTTTCTACGCAGTATTTT. Translated: CASSLRDRGFSTQYF.

This clonotype came up many times. CDR3 region: CSVEGLAEGSYEQYF. The DNA of the CDR3 is TGCAGCGTTGAAGGACTAGCGGAGGGTTCGTACGAGCAGTACTTC. The chain joins TRBV29-1 to TRBJ2-7; 9 bases are a match to TRBD2. Losses at the gene ends were 1 base for V and 4 bases for J; bases not matched to a gene: 8. The CDR3 totals 15 residues. Germline V gene lookup returns CDR1 SQVTM and CDR2 ANQGSEA.

The chain recombines TRBV12-3 or TRBV12-4 with TRBJ2-7, with a weak D call TRBD1 (5 bases). V shed 3 bases and J shed 5 bases, with 14 bases lying between them. The CDR3 length is 14 residues. The CDR3 sequence: CASSFSPGLDEQYF. The CDR3, as DNA: TGTGCCAGCAGTTTTTCCCCAGGGTTGGACGAGCAGTACTTC.

This clonotype was counted at least ten times. This sequence joins TRBV3-1 and TRBJ2-3; no reliable D call. V gave up 0 bases and J gave up 0 bases, with 10 bases separating them. Germline CDR1 and CDR2: LGHDT and YNNKEL (reference sequence). This CDR3 region has 16 residues. As DNA, the CDR3 is TGTGCCAGCAGCCAAGAGTGGCCTGGCAGCACAGATACGCAGTATTTT. Its protein product is CASSQEWPGSTDTQYF.

Many counts were recorded for this clonotype. The V and J genes are TRBV7-2 and TRBJ1-2, with TRBD1 identical over 12 bases. Germline V CDR1 and CDR2: SGHTA, FQGNSA. The junction had 5 bases not matched to a gene; V was cut back by 4 bases and J by 8 bases. This CDR3 has 14 amino acids. Here the CDR3 reads CASSSRDRGQGYTF. As DNA, the CDR3 is TGTGCCAGCAGCTCCCGGGACAGGGGGCAAGGCTACACCTTC.

Ten or more counts support this clonotype. The chain recombines TRBV29-1 with TRBJ2-5; 10 positions match TRBD1. CDR1 and CDR2 (germline): SQVTM, ANQGSEA. This CDR3 is 13 amino acids long. J gave up 1 base and V 5 bases, and 1 base lay outside the gene matches. Here the CDR3 reads CSVRTGGQETQYF. For the CDR3, the DNA is TGCAGCGTTCGGACAGGGGGCCAAGAGACCCAGTACTTC.